Shown below are 17 T cell receptor beta chains from a single sample sequenced in a study of blood T cell repertoires in COVID-19. Some clones are missing from TCRdb's copy, which holds only in-frame ones; the method was immunoSEQ multiplex PCR. The sample records 300,000 to 400,000 clones, almost 90% being singletons. The source material was peripheral blood. Receptor source: a woman in her 70s with COVID-19, enrolled during active disease.

Here the CDR3 reads CSVASQTANYGYTF. CDR3 in DNA: TGCAGCGTTGCTTCCCAAACTGCTAACTATGGCTACACCTTC. The chain joins TRBV29-1 to TRBJ1-2, with D uncertain. CDR1 and CDR2 from the germline V gene are SQVTM and ANQGSEA. The germline V and J ends were trimmed by 4 bases and 0 bases, with 12 bases remaining between them. The CDR3 runs 14 residues. Variable domain in full (rest from reference TRBV29-1 and TRBJ1-2): SAVISQKPSRDICQRGTSLTIQCQVDSQVTMMFWYRQQPGQSLTLIATANQGSEATYESGFVIDKFPISRPNLTFSTLTVSNMSPEDSSIYLCSVASQTANYGYTFGSGTRLTVV.

The chain couples TRBV12-5 to TRBJ2-1; 9 bases fit TRBD2. V trimming: 2 bases; J trimming: 6 bases; junction bases outside the gene matches: 8. CDR1 LGHNT and CDR2 FRNRAP come from the germline V gene. The CDR3 runs 16 residues. CDR3 sequence: CASGLSERGVGNEQFF. The CDR3 region has the DNA TGTGCTAGTGGTTTGAGTGAGCGGGGGGTGGGCAATGAGCAGTTCTTC.

This clone was detected once. The gene calls are TRBV28 and TRBJ2-2, with TRBD2 as a possible D gene (5 bases). V was cut by 6 bases and J by 0 bases, with 14 bases left in between. CDR1 is MDHEN and CDR2 is SYDVKM in the germline V gene. The CDR3 covers 16 residues. CDR3 nucleotides: TGTGCCAGCAGCCTAAAGAGGGAAACGAACACCGGGGAGCTGTTTTTT. It encodes CASSLKRETNTGELFF.

The V gene is TRBV29-1, the J gene TRBJ2-3; a possible D gene is TRBD1 (6 bases). This CDR3 contains 16 residues. Germline lookup yields CDR1 SQVTM and CDR2 ANQGSEA. V gave up 1 base and J gave up 1 base, with 15 bases separating them. The DNA of the CDR3 is TGCAGCGTTGAAGGAGCCAACAGGGTGGGCACAGATACGCAGTATTTT. Its translation is CSVEGANRVGTDTQYF.

This clone was observed once. The genes are TRBV14 and TRBJ2-7, with 11 bases matching TRBD2. CDR3 size: 15 residues. With V trimmed by 5 bases and J by 1 base, 4 bases remained unmatched. Looked up from germline, CDR1 is SGHDN and CDR2 is FVKESK. The CDR3: CASSSLAGGSYEQYF. The CDR3 DNA sequence: TGTGCCAGCAGCTCCCTAGCGGGGGGATCCTACGAGCAGTACTTC.

The genes are TRBV7-9 and TRBJ1-2; D might be TRBD1 (6 bases). The V end was cut by 5 bases, the J end by 0 bases, with 13 bases between. Germline V gene lookup returns CDR1 SEHNR and CDR2 FQNEAQ (reference sequence). The CDR3 covers 15 residues. The CDR3 DNA reads as TGTGCCAGCAGCCTCCATGACAGGACTAACTATGGCTACACCTTC. This gives the protein CASSLHDRTNYGYTF.

This clone was seen a handful of times. The chain uses TRBV2 and TRBJ2-3; D ambiguous. This CDR3 spans 11 amino acids. V dropped 6 bases and J dropped 9 bases, with 10 bases sitting between them. Germline-derived CDR1 and CDR2 are SNHLY and FYNNEI. The CDR3 region has the DNA TGTGCCAGCAGCCTAGTCTCGACGCAGTATTTT. As protein: CASSLVSTQYF.

V usage is TRBV14 and J usage is TRBJ1-2; maybe TRBD1 (5 bases). Germline V gene data show CDR1 as SGHDN and CDR2 as FVKESK. The CDR3 loop spans 13 amino acids. Trimming removed 4 bases from V and 6 bases from J, with 12 bases in between. The CDR3 DNA reads as TGTGCCAGCAGCCCCTACCTCAGGGATGGCTACACCTTC. Its translation is CASSPYLRDGYTF.

The sample holds one count of this clone. This chain joins TRBV7-2 and TRBJ1-2; D might be TRBD1 (6 bases). CDR3 length equals 16 residues. V was shortened by 5 bases and J by 4 bases, with 20 bases between the two germline ends. Germline loops: CDR1 SGHTA, CDR2 FQGNSA. For the CDR3, the DNA is TGTGCCAGCAGCAACCCCGTTAACGACAGGCGCTATGGCTACACCTTC. Translation gives CASSNPVNDRRYGYTF.

This rearrangement joins TRBV5-4 to TRBJ2-5; weak D call: TRBD1 (6 bases). Germline assignment: CDR1 SGHNT and CDR2 YYREEE (reference sequence). The germline V and J ends were trimmed by 4 bases and 1 base, with 14 bases remaining between them. This CDR3 comprises 15 residues. CDR3 sequence reads: CASSRGQPGQETQYF. The CDR3 region has the DNA TGTGCCAGCAGCCGTGGACAGCCCGGCCAAGAGACCCAGTACTTC.

The chain links TRBV11-3 to TRBJ1-3; D unresolved. This CDR3 spans 14 amino acids. Germline V lookup: CDR1 SGHNT, CDR2 YENEEA. Trimming left V 5 bases short and J 4 bases short, with 12 bases between. The DNA of the CDR3 is TGTGCCAGCAGCGCGGGCGACTCGGGAAACACCATATATTTT. It encodes CASSAGDSGNTIYF.

CDR3 protein: CASSSPGGVTNYGYTF. DNA of the CDR3: TGTGCCAGCAGTTCCCCCGGGGGGGTGACTAACTATGGCTACACCTTC. The chain joins TRBV28 to TRBJ1-2, with D perhaps matching TRBD1 (5 bases). The CDR3 runs 16 residues. The germline V gene encodes CDR1 MDHEN and CDR2 SYDVKM. V was pared by 4 bases and J by 0 bases, with 15 bases between.

The chain has TRBV7-9 and TRBJ1-2, with D possibly TRBD1 on 5 matching bases. This CDR3 is 17 amino acids long. Trimming pared 5 bases from V and 2 bases from J, leaving 21 bases between. Germline CDR1 is SEHNR and CDR2 is FQNEAQ (reference sequence). The CDR3, as DNA: TGTGCCAGCAGCCTGGAGGGGCTAATCGAGGTGAACTATGGCTACACCTTC. Translating it yields CASSLEGLIEVNYGYTF.

The V gene is TRBV4-3, the J gene TRBJ1-4; D may be TRBD1 (6 bases). The CDR3 consists of 18 residues. V was pared by 4 bases and J by 6 bases, with 24 bases between. Germline lookup yields CDR1 LGHNA and CDR2 YSLEER. The CDR3 bases are TGCGCCAGCAGCCCGACGGCCTATTGGGGGGGCATGGATGAAAAACTGTTTTTT. It is translated as CASSPTAYWGGMDEKLFF.

This clone was seen once. V usage is TRBV6-5 and J usage is TRBJ2-7; TRBD1 is a possible D gene (6 bases). V dropped 6 bases and J dropped 2 bases, with 14 bases sitting between them. Germline loops: CDR1 MNHEY, CDR2 SVGAGI. The CDR3 consists of 14 residues. The CDR3 here is CASRPIGTPYEQYF. The CDR3 nucleotides read TGTGCCAGCAGACCGATAGGGACACCCTACGAGCAGTACTTC.

The table lists this clone with a count of one. This chain uses TRBV5-4 with TRBJ2-5, with D perhaps TRBD1 (5 bases). V lost 3 bases, J lost 0 bases, and 9 bases lay in between. CDR1 and CDR2 from the germline V gene are SGHNT and YYREEE (reference sequence). The CDR3 is made up of 14 amino acids. The CDR3 DNA reads TGTGCCAGCAGCTCGACAGAGTACCAAGAGACCCAGTACTTC. Amino acids: CASSSTEYQETQYF.

This clone showed up just a few times. The rearrangement joins TRBV10-3 to TRBJ1-5; the match to TRBD1 covers 7 bases. V lost 7 bases, J lost 0 bases, and 3 bases stayed unmatched. Germline V gene data show CDR1 as ENHRY and CDR2 as SYGVKD. The CDR3 sequence is 14 residues long. The DNA of the CDR3 is TGTGCCATCAAAGGGACAGATAGCAATCAGCCCCAGCATTTT. Amino acids: CAIKGTDSNQPQHF.